This passage covers 27 T cell receptor beta chains from one sample sequenced in a study of PD-1 blockade in classical Hodgkin lymphoma. The repertoire was sequenced with immunoSEQ multiplex PCR; TCRdb's copy has only in-frame clones and lacks some. This table holds 47,000 or so clones, about three quarters found once. Every patient experienced relapse after autologous stem cell transplantation, and brentuximab vedotin exposure varied. The sequencing used peripheral blood mononuclear cells (PBMCs), collected at baseline. The receptor set was obtained from a human donor with classical Hodgkin lymphoma.

The chain couples TRBV7-9 to TRBJ2-5; tentatively, D is TRBD2 (6 bases). V lost 3 bases and J lost 2, with 7 bases in between. Germline lookup yields CDR1 SEHNR and CDR2 FQNEAQ (reference sequence). This CDR3 has 13 amino acids. CDR3 loop: CASSFGGQETQYF. The CDR3 nucleotides are TGTGCCAGCAGCTTCGGGGGACAAGAGACCCAGTACTTC.

This rearrangement joins TRBV29-1 to TRBJ2-3; no clear D gene. The CDR3 runs 12 residues. CDR1 and CDR2 (germline): SQVTM, ANQGSEA. Trimming stripped 3 bases from V and 3 bases from J, with 7 bases between. CDR3 in amino acids: CSVELGTDTQYF. The CDR3 DNA sequence: TGCAGCGTTGAGTTGGGGACAGATACGCAGTATTTT.

The rearrangement links TRBV25-1 to TRBJ1-2; D not certain. Germline assignment: CDR1 MGHDK and CDR2 SYGVNS. The CDR3 is made up of 14 amino acids. The V end was cut by 6 bases, the J end by 3 bases, with 14 bases between. In DNA form, the CDR3 reads TGTGCCAGCAGAGACCTAGGCGACTACTATGGCTACACCTTC. Protein product: CASRDLGDYYGYTF.

This clone was recorded only once. The rearrangement links TRBV15 to TRBJ1-1; D gene unclear. Between the trimmed V and J ends, which lost 0 bases and 1 base, there was a span of 6 bases. The CDR3 length is 14 residues. Per germline, CDR1 LNHNV and CDR2 YYDKDF (reference sequence). The CDR3: CATSRELSNTEAFF. CDR3 sequence (DNA): TGTGCCACCAGCAGAGAGCTATCGAACACTGAAGCTTTCTTT. Filled out from reference TRBV15 and TRBJ1-1, the complete variable domain reads DAMVIQNPRYQVTQFGKPVTLSCSQTLNHNVMYWYQQKSSQAPKLLFHYYDKDFNNEADTPDNFQSRRPNTSFCFLDIRSPGLGDTAMYLCATSRELSNTEAFFGQGTRLTVV.

CDR3 amino acids: CASSPRGNRNNYGYTF. The CDR3 DNA sequence: TGTGCCAGCAGCCCCCGAGGAAACAGAAATAACTATGGCTACACCTTC. J is TRBJ1-2 and V is TRBV7-3; D is uncertain. The CDR3 is 16 amino acids. V was cut by 5 bases and J by 1 base, with 17 bases left in between. Per germline, CDR1 SGHTA and CDR2 FQGTGA.

This clone turned up a few times. The gene calls are TRBV11-3 and TRBJ2-7; 11 bases map to TRBD2. J gave up 3 bases and V 7 bases, and 8 bases lay outside the gene matches. Germline V CDR1 and CDR2: SGHNT, YENEEA. The CDR3 covers 15 residues. CDR3 DNA: TGTGCCAGCACCCCGTCGGGGACTAGCGGCTACGAGCAGTACTTC. Its translation: CASTPSGTSGYEQYF.

The chain joins TRBV10-3 to TRBJ2-2; D unclear. Germline CDR1 ENHRY, CDR2 SYGVKD. The germline V and J ends were trimmed by 6 bases and 2 bases, with 13 bases remaining between them. The CDR3 is 15 residues long. The CDR3 DNA sequence: TGTGCCATCAGCCCGGACGGGCAAAACACCGGGGAGCTGTTTTTT. Its protein product is CAISPDGQNTGELFF.

The J gene is TRBJ1-2, the V gene TRBV28, with unresolved D. V was pared by 5 bases and J by 5 bases, with 18 bases between. Looked up from germline, CDR1 is MDHEN and CDR2 is SYDVKM. The CDR3 is 15 amino acids. The CDR3 DNA reads TGTGCCAGCAGTCCCCCCACGTCCGGTGGGTATGGCTACACCTTC. This codes for CASSPPTSGGYGYTF.

The J gene is TRBJ1-3, the V gene TRBV19; possible D gene TRBD1, 5 bases. V was clipped by 3 bases and J by 0 bases, with 9 bases between them. Germline CDR1 LNHDA, CDR2 SQIVND (reference sequence). This CDR3 is built from 15 residues. The CDR3 DNA is TGTGCCAGTAGTATCGGGGGAACCTCTGGAAACACCATATATTTT. Translating it yields CASSIGGTSGNTIYF.

This clone was counted once. The J gene is TRBJ1-4, the V gene TRBV4-1; tentative D call: TRBD1 (5 bases). This CDR3 is 16 amino acids long. Germline V CDR1 and CDR2: MGHRA, YSYEKL. The ends were cut back, 0 bases at V and 0 bases at J, with 8 bases in the middle. CDR3 sequence reads: CASSQDGAATNEKLFF. The DNA of the CDR3 is TGCGCCAGCAGCCAAGATGGGGCAGCAACTAATGAAAAACTGTTTTTT.

This clone was observed a handful of times. The chain uses TRBV6-5 and TRBJ1-5; D is possibly TRBD1 (6 bases). Germline V gene data show CDR1 as MNHEY and CDR2 as SVGAGI. CDR3 size: 15 residues. Trimming shortened V by 3 bases and J by 4 bases, and 13 bases separated the two germline ends. This CDR3 reads CASSYGWGQNQPQHF. The CDR3 DNA reads as TGTGCCAGCAGTTATGGGTGGGGGCAGAATCAGCCCCAGCATTTT.

The V and J genes are TRBV30 and TRBJ1-5, with D possibly TRBD1 on 5 matching bases. Germline CDR1 and CDR2: GTSNPN and SVGIG (reference sequence). The germline V and J ends were trimmed by 0 bases and 6 bases, with 12 bases remaining between them. This CDR3 has 14 amino acids. CDR3 nucleotides: TGTGCCTGGAGTGTGTTGGGGGGACGTCAGCCCCAGCATTTT. This sequence encodes CAWSVLGGRQPQHF.

The V gene is TRBV4-1, the J gene TRBJ2-7, with no clear D. Deletions cut 1 base from V and 2 bases from J, with 12 bases between. Germline V gene sequence: CDR1 MGHRA, CDR2 YSYEKL. The CDR3 has 15 residues. The CDR3 spells CASSQVASDTYEQYF. DNA of the CDR3: TGCGCCAGCAGCCAAGTGGCCAGCGATACCTACGAGCAGTACTTC.

The chain joins TRBV9 to TRBJ1-1; 9 bases are shared with TRBD1. Germline V gene sequence: CDR1 SGDLS, CDR2 YYNGEE. The CDR3 contains 16 residues. J gave up 1 base and V 4 bases, and 8 bases lay outside the gene matches. CDR3 sequence (DNA): TGTGCCAGCAGCCTAACAGGGGGCCCTCAGAACACTGAAGCTTTCTTT. Protein sequence: CASSLTGGPQNTEAFF.

Details on this clone: Compared with germline, one end of the junction differs, possibly owing to a read error. The rearrangement joins TRBV7-7 to TRBJ2-5, with a weak D call TRBD2 (6 bases). The CDR3 spans 15 residues. Germline V CDR1 and CDR2: SSHAT, FNYEAQ (reference sequence). CDR3 in amino acids: CASSSTSLFGETQYF. The CDR3 DNA sequence: TGTGCTAGCAGCTCGACTAGTCTGTTTGGGGAGACCCAGTACTTC.

V is TRBV6-5 and J is TRBJ1-5; TRBD1 aligns across 7 bases. V was pared by 5 bases and J by 7 bases, with 8 bases of the junction left unmatched. The CDR3 sequence is 14 residues long. The germline V gene has CDR1 MNHEY and CDR2 SVGAGI. Here the CDR3 reads CASSKQGSGQPQHF. The CDR3 nucleotides are TGTGCCAGCAGTAAACAGGGGTCGGGACAGCCCCAGCATTTT.

This sequence joins TRBV7-8 and TRBJ2-1; no firm D call. This CDR3 is built from 14 residues. The ends were cut back, 3 bases at V and 7 bases at J, with 13 bases in the middle. Germline V lookup: CDR1 SGHVS, CDR2 FQNEAQ. The CDR3 here is CASSLRLVENEQFF. The CDR3 nucleotides read TGTGCCAGCAGCTTGAGGCTAGTCGAAAATGAGCAGTTCTTC.

The V call is TRBV5-1, the J call TRBJ2-7; TRBD2 agrees at 13 bases. The CDR3 runs 15 residues. The trim removed 3 bases at V and 2 bases at J, leaving 2 bases unmatched. Germline CDR1 SGHRS, CDR2 YFSETQ. CDR3 in amino acids: CASSSGTSGAYEQYF. CDR3 DNA: TGCGCCAGCAGCTCCGGGACTAGCGGGGCCTACGAGCAGTACTTC.

This clone was counted a few times. This chain connects TRBV7-6 to TRBJ2-3, with D tentatively TRBD1 or TRBD2 (5 bases each). The CDR3 covers 14 residues. The V and J ends lost 5 bases and 5 bases respectively, with 14 bases between them. Germline V gene sequence: CDR1 SGHVS, CDR2 FNYEAQ. In DNA, the CDR3 is TGTGCCAGCAGCCTGGGGACGGGACGAGATACGCAGTATTTT. It codes for CASSLGTGRDTQYF.

The chain carries TRBV7-9 and TRBJ2-1; no definite D call. Germline CDR1 and CDR2: SEHNR and FQNEAQ (reference sequence). There are 13 residues in the CDR3. Trimming stripped 2 bases from V and 10 bases from J, with 12 bases between. The CDR3 protein is CASSLLGPEEQFF. CDR3 sequence (DNA): TGTGCCAGCAGCTTACTAGGACCCGAAGAGCAGTTCTTC.

The genes are TRBV9 and TRBJ2-2; possibly TRBD2 for D (6 bases). The CDR3 is 14 residues long. Deletions cut 1 base from V and 5 bases from J, with 9 bases between. Per the germline V gene, CDR1 is SGDLS and CDR2 is YYNGEE. The chain's CDR3 is CASSVRAGTGELFF. In nucleotides, the CDR3 is TGTGCCAGCAGCGTAAGGGCGGGGACCGGGGAGCTGTTTTTT.

In regard to this clone: This same CDR3 is encoded by further DNA sequences in the sample. The chain has TRBV4-1 and TRBJ1-2, with D hard to call. In germline, CDR1 is MGHRA, CDR2 YSYEKL. V lost 3 bases to trimming and J lost 1 base, with 15 bases between them. This CDR3 has 16 amino acids. The CDR3 spells CASSQPPGPSNYGYTF. In nucleotides, the CDR3 is TGCGCCAGCAGCCAGCCTCCTGGTCCAAGTAACTATGGCTACACCTTC.

The V call is TRBV7-6, the J call TRBJ1-1; no reliable D call. V was pared by 4 bases and J by 9 bases, with 15 bases between. CDR3 length: 13 amino acids. Looked up from germline, CDR1 is SGHVS and CDR2 is FNYEAQ. In nucleotides, the CDR3 is TGTGCCAGCAGCTATTCCTCGAACGGGCAAGCTTTCTTT. Its protein product is CASSYSSNGQAFF.

The chain is built from TRBV6-5 and TRBJ2-4; D remains unclear. This CDR3 is 14 amino acids long. The V end was cut by 6 bases, the J end by 0 bases, with 9 bases between. Per the germline V gene, CDR1 is MNHEY and CDR2 is SVGAGI. CDR3 sequence: CASRPTLAKNIQYF. The CDR3 nucleotides are TGTGCCAGCAGACCAACGTTAGCCAAAAACATTCAGTACTTC.

This rearrangement joins TRBV5-1 to TRBJ2-1, with TRBD1 matching 8 bases. The CDR3 spans 15 residues. V shed 6 bases, J shed 9 bases, and the junction held 14 bases outside the gene matches. Germline V gene data show CDR1 as SGHRS and CDR2 as YFSETQ. The CDR3 loop is CASTQLGTGAVEQFF. CDR3 sequence (DNA): TGCGCCAGCACCCAGCTTGGGACAGGTGCTGTTGAGCAGTTCTTC. The full variable domain, in which reference TRBV5-1 and TRBJ2-1 provide the parts outside the CDR3, is KAGVTQTPRYLIKTRGQQVTLSCSPISGHRSVSWYQQTPGQGLQFLFEYFSETQRNKGNFPGRFSGRQFSNSRSEMNVSTLELGDSALYLCASTQLGTGAVEQFFGPGTRLTVL.

The J gene is TRBJ1-3, the V gene TRBV6-6, with D perhaps matching TRBD1 (5 bases). Germline lookup yields CDR1 MNHNY and CDR2 SVGAGI (reference sequence). The CDR3 runs 13 residues. V was clipped by 2 bases and J by 8 bases, with 10 bases between them. CDR3 in amino acids: CASSYPKGDTIYF. The CDR3 bases are TGTGCCAGCAGTTACCCAAAAGGGGACACCATATATTTT.

J is TRBJ2-7 and V is TRBV6-5, with D perhaps assigned TRBD1 or TRBD2 (6 bases each). The CDR3 is made up of 14 amino acids. CDR1 MNHEY and CDR2 SVGAGI come from the germline V gene. V lost 6 bases to trimming and J lost 2 bases, with 14 bases between them. The CDR3, as DNA: TGTGCCAGCAGCTCACAGGGAGGTCCCTACGAGCAGTACTTC. Protein sequence: CASSSQGGPYEQYF.